A selection of T cell receptor beta chains follows, all from one sample in a study of T cells after yellow fever vaccination. TCRdb reprocessed the 5' RACE reads via MiXCR and lists one record per CDR3 protein. This table has some 390,000 distinct CDR3 sequences, approximately 19% appearing once. The sequences come from PBMCs, collected before the yellow fever booster vaccination. These receptors all stem from a man between 18 and 35 years old who received the YFV17D yellow fever vaccine. Both conserved end residues are part of each CDR3. D genes are given only for firm matches. Clone sizes are given selectively: once, few, many, or a class where the clone is expanded.

TRBD2,few,TRBJ2-3,18,TRBV29-1,TGCAGCGTTGAACCCACCTATTCTAGCGGGGGGACTATAGATACGCAGTATTTT,CSVEPTYSSGGTIDTQYF
.,once,TRBJ1-2,15,TRBV4-1,TGCGCCAGCAGCCAAGGAATCGACAGGCACTATGGCTACACCTTC,CASSQGIDRHYGYTF
TRBD1,few,TRBJ2-7,15,TRBV18,TGTGCCAGCTCACCAGGTGGGACAGGGCTCCACGAGCAGTACTTC,CASSPGGTGLHEQYF
TRBD1,.,TRBJ2-7,12,TRBV4-3,TGCGCCAGCAGCCAGACAGGGAACGAGCAGTACTTC,CASSQTGNEQYF
TRBD2,many,TRBJ2-5,16,TRBV20-1,TGCAGTGCGCCCCGAGTGGGCGGGGGGTACCAAGAGACCCAGTACTTC,CSAPRVGGGYQETQYF
TRBD2,.,TRBJ2-3,13,TRBV29-1,TGCAGCGCTTCGGGGGGGGAGGAAGATACGCAGTATTTT,CSASGGEEDTQYF
TRBD2,few,TRBJ2-3,15,TRBV10-3,TGTGCCATCAGCCGACTAGCGGGGACTACAGATACGCAGTATTTT,CAISRLAGTTDTQYF
.,.,TRBJ1-5,15,TRBV12-3/TRBV12-4,TGTGCCAGCAGTCCATCGGACGGGGGGCGTGAGCCCCAGCATTTT,CASSPSDGGREPQHF
TRBD2,.,TRBJ2-1,15,TRBV28,TGTGCCAGCAGTGTGACTAGCGGGGGGAATAATGAGCAGTTCTTC,CASSVTSGGNNEQFF
.,many,TRBJ2-3,15,TRBV20-1,TGCAGTGCTAGAGATTCAGGCGGGAGCACAGATACGCAGTATTTT,CSARDSGGSTDTQYF
.,many,TRBJ1-2,11,TRBV6-6,TGTGCCAGCAGTCCCGCATATGGCTACACCTTC,CASSPAYGYTF
.,few,TRBJ1-1,15,TRBV7-9,TGTGCCAGCAGCTACTTGACAGGTCTCAACACTGAAGCTTTCTTT,CASSYLTGLNTEAFF
.,many,TRBJ1-4,15,TRBV4-1,TGCGCCAGCAGCCAAACTCGGGCCGAGGGTGAAAAACTGTTTTTT,CASSQTRAEGEKLFF
TRBD1,once,TRBJ1-1,14,TRBV11-2,TGTGCCAGCAGCTTAGATCTGGTGGACAGGGGAGCTTTCTTT,CASSLDLVDRGAFF
.,.,TRBJ2-5,14,TRBV12-3/TRBV12-4,TGTGCCAGCAGTCCAGGCTGGGGCCAAGAGACCCAGTACTTC,CASSPGWGQETQYF
.,few,TRBJ2-1,14,TRBV20-1,TGCAGTGCCACCCGGGACTTAACCTACAATGAGCAGTTCTTC,CSATRDLTYNEQFF
.,few,TRBJ2-3,13,TRBV5-5,TGTGCCAGCAGCTTAGGACCCGATGATACGCAGTATTTT,CASSLGPDDTQYF
.,few,TRBJ1-3,11,TRBV7-9,TGTGCCAGCCCCCGGCTGGACACCATATATTTT,CASPRLDTIYF
.,many,TRBJ1-2,13,TRBV5-1,TGCGCCAGCAGCTCTGACGGGGACTATGGCTACACCTTC,CASSSDGDYGYTF
TRBD1,.,TRBJ1-3,14,TRBV10-3,TGTGCCATCGACACAGGGGGCTCTGGAAACACCATATATTTT,CAIDTGGSGNTIYF
.,few,TRBJ1-5,14,TRBV4-3,TGCGCCAGCAGCCAAGAAAACGGTGGGCAGCCCCAGCATTTT,CASSQENGGQPQHF
.,few,TRBJ2-4,15,TRBV9,TGTGCCAGCAGCGAGGGGGTTTCCGGAGGAAACATTCAGTACTTC,CASSEGVSGGNIQYF
.,few,TRBJ2-1,13,TRBV6-5,TGTGCCAGCAGCACTCAGGATACGAGTGAGCAGTTCTTC,CASSTQDTSEQFF
.,few,TRBJ1-2,17,TRBV6-1,TGTGCCAGCAGTCCAAGACCCCCCGGGACCGAGAACTATGGCTACACCTTC,CASSPRPPGTENYGYTF
.,.,TRBJ1-5,13,TRBV20-1,TGCAGTGCTAGAGAGCCCAGGAATCAGCCCCAGCATTTT,CSAREPRNQPQHF
TRBD1,.,TRBJ1-2,13,TRBV6-2/TRBV6-3,TGTGCCAGCAGTCGAGGGGGCAACTATGGCTACACCTTC,CASSRGGNYGYTF
.,.,TRBJ2-2,14,TRBV20-1,TGCAGTGCCCAGGACCCTGTCTCTACCGGGGAGCTGTTTTTT,CSAQDPVSTGELFF
.,few,TRBJ2-5,13,TRBV11-2,TGTGCCAGCAGCCGGACTATCCAAGAGACCCAGTACTTC,CASSRTIQETQYF
.,.,TRBJ2-1,16,TRBV15,TGTGCCACCAGCAGGCCTGGACAGAGCTCCTACAATGAGCAGTTCTTC,CATSRPGQSSYNEQFF
.,.,TRBJ2-1,15,TRBV9,TGTGCCAGCAGCGTAGGGAATAGCGTCGGAAATGAGCAGTTCTTC,CASSVGNSVGNEQFF
.,.,TRBJ2-3,14,TRBV7-9,TGTGCCAGCAGCACTAAAGGGGGGCTAGATACGCAGTATTTT,CASSTKGGLDTQYF
.,.,TRBJ2-7,15,TRBV27,TGTGCCAGCAGTTTATCCCGCCAGGGCCACTACGAGCAGTACTTC,CASSLSRQGHYEQYF
.,.,TRBJ1-2,13,TRBV4-1,TGCGCCAGCAGCCAAGATAGAAGGGGCCGCTACACCTTC,CASSQDRRGRYTF
TRBD1,.,TRBJ2-3,13,TRBV6-2/TRBV6-3,TGTGCCAGCACTCCAGGGGGCATGGATACGCAGTATTTT,CASTPGGMDTQYF
.,.,TRBJ1-6,15,TRBV27,TGTGCCAGCAGTTTATCCGGAGGGGTTGGATCACCCCTCCACTTT,CASSLSGGVGSPLHF
.,few,TRBJ2-1,15,TRBV9,TGTGCCAGCAGCGTACTTGGGCCGCCTAACAATGAGCAGTTCTTC,CASSVLGPPNNEQFF
TRBD2,many,TRBJ2-5,15,TRBV6-2/TRBV6-3,TGTGCCAGCAGCCGCCGACTAGCGGGGGTGGAGACCCAGTACTTC,CASSRRLAGVETQYF
.,.,TRBJ2-1,14,TRBV7-2,TGTGCCAGCAGCTTGGGGGGACTTAACAATGAGCAGTTCTTC,CASSLGGLNNEQFF
TRBD1,.,TRBJ2-7,15,TRBV6-5,TGTGCCAGCAGTTACATGGGACAGGGCATATACGAGCAGTACTTC,CASSYMGQGIYEQYF
.,few,TRBJ1-1,16,TRBV6-5,TGTGCCAGCAGTTACTCGATCGCGTCAGGGACGATCGAAGCTTTCTTT,CASSYSIASGTIEAFF
TRBD2,.,TRBJ2-5,16,TRBV4-3,TGCGCCAGCAGCCAAGTTCTCGCGGGGGACCAAGAGACCCAGTACTTC,CASSQVLAGDQETQYF
.,few,TRBJ1-2,16,TRBV6-5,TGTGCCAGCAGTACCAACTATAGAGGCCTCGGCTATGGCTACACCTTC,CASSTNYRGLGYGYTF
.,.,TRBJ2-2,16,TRBV4-3,TGCGCCAGCAGCCAAGATTGGTGGGAGGACACCGGGGAGCTGTTTTTT,CASSQDWWEDTGELFF
.,few,TRBJ2-7,14,TRBV12-3/TRBV12-4,TGTGCCAGCAACGGGCAGGGCCTCCCCTACGAGCAGTACTTC,CASNGQGLPYEQYF
TRBD1,.,TRBJ1-2,18,TRBV4-3,TGCGCCAGCAGCCAAGTTGGGGGATCGACAGGGTTGATAAATGGCTACACCTTC,CASSQVGGSTGLINGYTF
TRBD2,.,TRBJ2-3,16,TRBV11-2,TGTGCCAGCAGCCGGGGACTAGCGGGGGGGCCTGATACGCAGTATTTT,CASSRGLAGGPDTQYF
TRBD2,few,TRBJ2-7,16,TRBV7-2,TGTGCCAGCAGCTTAGGACTAGCGGGCCGCTCCTACGAGCAGTACTTC,CASSLGLAGRSYEQYF
.,few,TRBJ1-2,14,TRBV5-1,TGCGCCAGCAGCTTCCGGACGGAGTTCGATGGCTACACCTTC,CASSFRTEFDGYTF
.,.,TRBJ1-2,16,TRBV4-1,TGCGCCAGCAGCCACGTGGGACCAGGAGTATACTATGGCTACACCTTC,CASSHVGPGVYYGYTF